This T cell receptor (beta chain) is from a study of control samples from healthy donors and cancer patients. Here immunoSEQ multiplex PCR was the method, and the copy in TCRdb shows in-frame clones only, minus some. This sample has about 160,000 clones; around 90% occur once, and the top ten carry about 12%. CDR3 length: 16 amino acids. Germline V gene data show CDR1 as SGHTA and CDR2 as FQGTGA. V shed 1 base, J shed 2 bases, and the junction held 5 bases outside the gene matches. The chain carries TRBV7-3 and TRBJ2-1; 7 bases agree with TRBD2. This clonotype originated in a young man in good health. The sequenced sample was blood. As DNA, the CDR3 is TGTGCCAGCAGCTTAAGGGCTCTAGCGGCCTACAATGAGCAGTTCTTC. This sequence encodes CASSLRALAAYNEQFF.